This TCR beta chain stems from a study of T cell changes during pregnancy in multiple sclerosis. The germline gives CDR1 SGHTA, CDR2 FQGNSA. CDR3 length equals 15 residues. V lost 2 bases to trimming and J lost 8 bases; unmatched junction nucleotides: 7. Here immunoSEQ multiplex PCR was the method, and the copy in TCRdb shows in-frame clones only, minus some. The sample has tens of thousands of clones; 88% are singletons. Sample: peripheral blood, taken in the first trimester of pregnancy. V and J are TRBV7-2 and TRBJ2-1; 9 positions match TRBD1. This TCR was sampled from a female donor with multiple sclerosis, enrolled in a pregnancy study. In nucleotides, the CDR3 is TGTGCCAGCAGCTTATCCCGGGACAGGGCATATGAGCAGTTCTTC. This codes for CASSLSRDRAYEQFF.